These 30 T cell receptor beta chains were sequenced from one sample in a study of patients and donors after allogeneic stem cell transplantation (dated by TCRdb to about 2020). The library was prepared using RT-PCR. The data were produced on a NextSeq 550. TCRdb passed the public sequencing reads through fastp at Q25 and MiXCR, retaining productive beta sequences. Each entry is one CDR3 protein sequence, shown with its most common DNA and genes. This sample has roughly 940,000 distinct CDR3 sequences in its table, and about 20% of those were observed once. The leading ten clones occupy around 6% of the sample. The sample was blood, either unsorted or a sorted T cell fraction (not recorded which). These receptors were taken from a human donor who was either an allogeneic HSCT recipient or a stem cell or donor lymphocyte infusion donor (not recorded which). It is not recorded whose cells these are; they may come from a transplant donor.

In this sample, this clonotype turned up a few times. The genes are TRBV5-1 and TRBJ2-7, with D hard to call. The CDR3 consists of 12 residues. V lost 4 bases and J 3 bases, leaving 8 bases between the germline ends. The germline V gene has CDR1 SGHRS and CDR2 YFSETQ. The chain's CDR3 is CASSPDLYEQYF. The CDR3, as DNA: TGCGCCAGCAGCCCGGATCTCTACGAGCAGTACTTC.

In its sample, this clonotype was seen a few times. This rearrangement joins TRBV7-9 to TRBJ1-2; D ambiguous. V was shortened by 6 bases and J by 6 bases, with 14 bases between the two germline ends. The CDR3 contains 13 residues. Germline V gene data show CDR1 as SEHNR and CDR2 as FQNEAQ (reference sequence). CDR3 amino acids: CASSPINVDGYTF. The CDR3 DNA is TGTGCCAGCAGTCCAATCAATGTGGATGGCTACACCTTC.

This clonotype was seen a few times. The rearrangement joins TRBV12-3 or TRBV12-4 to TRBJ1-2; weak D call: TRBD1 (5 bases). Trimming pared 1 base from V and 7 bases from J, leaving 7 bases between. This CDR3 spans 12 amino acids. The CDR3 nucleotides are TGTGCCAGCAGTTTAGTGCAGGGTGGCTACACCTTC. Amino acids: CASSLVQGGYTF.

The gene calls are TRBV12-3 or TRBV12-4 and TRBJ1-2, with D perhaps TRBD1 (5 bases). CDR3 length: 15 residues. Trimming took off 4 bases at V and 4 bases at J, with 16 bases between the two ends. CDR3 in amino acids: CASSYPALGTYGYTF. As DNA, the CDR3 is TGTGCCAGCAGTTACCCAGCCCTCGGGACCTATGGCTACACCTTC.

This clonotype was recorded many times. V gene TRBV5-1 combines with J gene TRBJ2-3, with D perhaps matching TRBD2 (5 bases). The CDR3 runs to 15 residues. V was cut by 0 bases and J by 4 bases, with 12 bases left in between. Germline V gives CDR1 SGHRS, CDR2 YFSETQ. CDR3 protein: CASSLDRLAADTQYF. For the CDR3, the DNA is TGCGCCAGCAGCTTGGATCGGCTAGCTGCAGATACGCAGTATTTT.

This chain connects TRBV7-9 to TRBJ1-1; D is uncertain. The V and J ends lost 9 bases and 9 bases respectively, with 17 bases between them. The CDR3 is 12 amino acids. CDR1 SEHNR and CDR2 FQNEAQ come from the germline V gene (reference sequence). The CDR3 loop reads CASHDGDRKAFF. In DNA form, the CDR3 reads TGTGCCAGTCACGACGGGGATAGGAAAGCTTTCTTT.

This clonotype has more than one count but fewer than ten. The V gene is TRBV20-1, the J gene TRBJ2-1, with 8 positions matching TRBD2. Germline lookup yields CDR1 DFQATT and CDR2 SNEGSKA (reference sequence). This CDR3 comprises 14 residues. The junction had 6 bases not matched to a gene; V was cut back by 1 base and J by 7 bases. CDR3 sequence: CSARGPAGVNEQFF. CDR3 nucleotides: TGCAGTGCTAGAGGCCCAGCGGGAGTTAATGAGCAGTTCTTC.

This clonotype was seen a handful of times. This chain connects TRBV20-1 to TRBJ1-4, with D uncertain. V shed 6 bases and J shed 8 bases, with 22 bases lying between them. The CDR3 sequence is 15 residues long. Germline-derived CDR1 and CDR2 are DFQATT and SNEGSKA (reference sequence). CDR3 nucleotides: TGCAGTGCGTTTCCTCGGCGGAGGGCCTACGAAAAACTGTTTTTT. Translation gives CSAFPRRRAYEKLFF.

The table lists this clonotype with a few counts. The rearrangement joins TRBV19 to TRBJ1-5; no firm D call. There are 15 residues in the CDR3. CDR1 and CDR2 from the germline V gene are LNHDA and SQIVND (reference sequence). V dropped 2 bases and J dropped 2 bases, with 10 bases sitting between them. The CDR3 sequence is CASSIMGSGNQPQHF. The DNA of the CDR3 is TGTGCCAGTAGTATAATGGGATCTGGCAATCAGCCCCAGCATTTT.

This clonotype was counted a few times. This chain links TRBV24-1 with TRBJ2-7; no reliable D call. The V end was cut by 12 bases, the J end by 3 bases, with 17 bases between. The germline gives CDR1 KGHDR, CDR2 SFDVKD. The CDR3 length is 13 residues. CDR3 loop: CASKGQTYYEQYF. The CDR3, as DNA: TGTGCCTCCAAAGGGCAGACATACTACGAGCAGTACTTC.

The chain couples TRBV6-2 or TRBV6-3 to TRBJ2-1; D call uncertain. The CDR3 consists of 15 residues. Germline V gene data show CDR1 as MNHEY and CDR2 as SVGEGT. Trimming cost V 6 bases and J 4 bases, with 16 bases left between them. The CDR3 region is CASSPERTRYNEQFF. CDR3 DNA: TGTGCCAGCAGCCCCGAGAGGACGAGATACAATGAGCAGTTCTTC.

This clonotype has ten or more counts. The V gene is TRBV10-3, the J gene TRBJ2-1; D uncertain. Germline V gives CDR1 ENHRY, CDR2 SYGVKD. Trimming took 2 bases from V and 5 from J, leaving 10 bases between them. This CDR3 has 14 residues. CDR3 amino acids: CAISEGYRNNEQFF. As DNA, the CDR3 is TGTGCCATCAGTGAGGGGTACCGCAACAATGAGCAGTTCTTC.

This clonotype was counted between two and nine times. The J gene is TRBJ2-2, the V gene TRBV24-1; D gene unclear. V dropped 7 bases and J dropped 2 bases, with 7 bases sitting between them. In germline, CDR1 is KGHDR, CDR2 SFDVKD. This CDR3 has 13 amino acids. The CDR3 DNA reads as TGTGCCACCAGCGGATATAACACCGGGGAGCTGTTTTTT. The encoded protein is CATSGYNTGELFF.

The chain has TRBV27 and TRBJ2-7; unclear D gene. V was cut by 1 base and J by 1 base, with 5 bases left in between. The CDR3 spans 13 residues. Germline V gives CDR1 MNHEY, CDR2 SMNVEV (reference sequence). The CDR3 DNA follows: TGTGCCAGCAGTTTATTCAAGTCCTACGAGCAGTACTTC. Translated: CASSLFKSYEQYF.

This clonotype was seen only once. This chain's CDR3 is CSATSGRADTQYF. For the CDR3, the DNA is TGCAGTGCTACCAGCGGGAGGGCAGATACGCAGTATTTT. The chain uses TRBV20-1 and TRBJ2-3, with 10 positions matching TRBD2. The CDR3 spans 13 residues. Germline loops: CDR1 DFQATT, CDR2 SNEGSKA (reference sequence). V was clipped by 4 bases and J by 4 bases; unmatched bases: 2.

This clonotype was seen repeatedly, ten times or more. The V call is TRBV9, the J call TRBJ1-2; D is unclear. This CDR3 is 16 amino acids long. From germline, CDR1 is SGDLS and CDR2 YYNGEE. The germline V and J ends were trimmed by 0 bases and 0 bases, with 12 bases remaining between them. The DNA for the CDR3 is TGTGCCAGCAGCGTAGACGCCGCGAGTACTAACTATGGCTACACCTTC. This sequence encodes CASSVDAASTNYGYTF.

This chain links TRBV7-3 with TRBJ2-3; D possibly corresponds to TRBD1 (5 bases). V was cut by 2 bases and J by 4 bases, with 16 bases left in between. CDR3 length: 16 residues. CDR1 and CDR2 from the germline V gene are SGHTA and FQGTGA. CDR3 region: CASSLQGNSYSDTQYF. In DNA form, the CDR3 reads TGTGCCAGCAGCTTACAGGGAAATAGTTATTCAGATACGCAGTATTTT.

V and J are TRBV15 and TRBJ2-7; the D gene is possibly TRBD1 (6 bases). V was trimmed by 1 base and J by 2 bases, leaving 9 bases between them. Germline CDR1 reads LNHNV; CDR2 reads YYDKDF (reference sequence). This CDR3 has 14 residues. In nucleotides, the CDR3 is TGTGCCACCAGCAGAGCACAGGGACCCTACGAGCAGTACTTC. This encodes CATSRAQGPYEQYF.

V is TRBV12-3 or TRBV12-4 and J is TRBJ2-5, with a tentative D call TRBD1 (7 bases). Trimming cost V 6 bases and J 0 bases, with 23 bases left between them. CDR3 size: 18 residues. The CDR3 region is CASRTLGGTDLYQETQYF. CDR3 DNA sequence: TGTGCCAGCAGAACATTAGGGGGGACAGATTTGTACCAAGAGACCCAGTACTTC.

This clonotype was picked up many times. The chain carries TRBV12-3 or TRBV12-4 and TRBJ2-1; 9 bases match TRBD1. Trimming removed 6 bases from V and 10 bases from J; junction bases left unmatched: 7. This CDR3 has 13 amino acids. This CDR3 is CASSPGTGREQFF. The CDR3 DNA is TGTGCCAGCAGCCCCGGGACAGGGCGCGAGCAGTTCTTC.

CDR3 residues: CSASKGGNTIYF. In DNA form, the CDR3 reads TGCAGTGCTAGCAAGGGCGGAAACACCATATATTTT. The J gene is TRBJ1-3, the V gene TRBV20-1; D not resolved. With 3 bases removed from V and 4 bases from J, the gap between germline ends came to 7 bases. The CDR3 runs to 12 residues. Germline values: CDR1 DFQATT, CDR2 SNEGSKA (reference sequence).

This clonotype showed up just a few times. The chain has TRBV28 and TRBJ2-2; TRBD1 is a possible D gene (6 bases). The V end lost 3 bases, the J end lost 5 bases, and 10 bases lay between the germline ends. The CDR3 contains 14 residues. Germline V CDR1 and CDR2: MDHEN, SYDVKM. DNA for the CDR3: TGTGCCAGCAGTTTCCTCACAGGGACCGGGGAGCTGTTTTTT. This translates into CASSFLTGTGELFF.

The V gene is TRBV11-2, the J gene TRBJ1-5; D not certain. The CDR3 loop spans 15 amino acids. The germline V and J ends were trimmed by 0 bases and 3 bases, with 9 bases remaining between them. Germline CDR1 and CDR2: SGHAT and FQNNGV. The CDR3 protein is CASSLDIGINQPQHF. The DNA for the CDR3 is TGTGCCAGCAGCTTAGATATTGGGATCAATCAGCCCCAGCATTTT. The full variable domain, rest sourced from reference TRBV11-2 and TRBJ1-5, is EAGVAQSPRYKIIEKRQSVAFWCNPISGHATLYWYQQILGQGPKLLIQFQNNGVVDDSQLPKDRFSAERLKGVDSTLKIQPAKLEDSAVYLCASSLDIGINQPQHFGDGTRLSIL.

The rearrangement uses TRBV5-1 and TRBJ2-5; D call uncertain. CDR1 and CDR2 from the germline V gene are SGHRS and YFSETQ. The CDR3 consists of 13 residues. V was trimmed by 0 bases and J by 4 bases, leaving 7 bases between them. The CDR3: CASSLDSPETQYF. DNA for the CDR3: TGCGCCAGCAGCTTGGACTCCCCAGAGACCCAGTACTTC.

The V gene is TRBV7-2, the J gene TRBJ1-3; no definite D call. Looked up from germline, CDR1 is SGHTA and CDR2 is FQGNSA. The V end was cut by 1 base, the J end by 4 bases, with 8 bases between. The CDR3 is 14 amino acids. This chain's CDR3 is CASSLEVGGNTIYF. DNA for the CDR3: TGTGCCAGCAGCTTAGAGGTGGGAGGAAACACCATATATTTT.

The V gene is TRBV9, the J gene TRBJ1-4; TRBD1 might be the D (5 bases). The CDR3 has 14 amino acids. Trimming cost V 3 bases and J 5 bases, with 11 bases left between them. Germline-derived CDR1 and CDR2 are SGDLS and YYNGEE. For the CDR3, the DNA is TGTGCCAGCAGCGCGGGACGGTTGAATGAAAAACTGTTTTTT. This translates into CASSAGRLNEKLFF.

The genes are TRBV5-4 and TRBJ2-5; D might be TRBD1 (5 bases). The CDR3 runs 13 residues. Trimming took 4 bases from V and 2 from J, leaving 9 bases between them. Germline V gives CDR1 SGHNT, CDR2 YYREEE (reference sequence). CDR3: CASSPDTQETQYF. The CDR3 DNA reads TGTGCCAGCAGCCCGGACACTCAAGAGACCCAGTACTTC.

In regard to this clonotype: A junction end diverges from the germline sequence, so it may reflect a read error. The chain couples TRBV5-4 to TRBJ2-7; TRBD2 matches 8 bases. The germline V gene has CDR1 SGHNT and CDR2 YYREEE (reference sequence). CDR3 size: 16 residues. The CDR3 DNA follows: TGTGCCAGCAGCCCGAATCCGAGCGGGAGCTCCCACGAGCAGTACTTC. It yields the protein CASSPNPSGSSHEQYF.

V and J are TRBV5-1 and TRBJ2-5, with 10 bases aligning to TRBD1. CDR1 and CDR2 from the germline V gene are SGHRS and YFSETQ. The CDR3 has 14 amino acids. Trimming at V came to 3 bases and at J to 5 bases, leaving 4 bases not matched to a gene. Written as DNA, the CDR3 is TGCGCCAGCAGCTACCTGACAGGGGGCGAGACCCAGTACTTC. This encodes CASSYLTGGETQYF. Supplemented by reference TRBV5-1 and TRBJ2-5, the full variable domain reads KAGVTQTPRYLIKTRGQQVTLSCSPISGHRSVSWYQQTPGQGLQFLFEYFSETQRNKGNFPGRFSGRQFSNSRSEMNVSTLELGDSALYLCASSYLTGGETQYFGPGTRLLVL.

The rearrangement uses TRBV4-2 and TRBJ2-4; no clear D. The CDR3 consists of 16 residues. The V end lost 6 bases, the J end lost 0 bases, and 15 bases lay between the germline ends. The germline gives CDR1 LGHNA, CDR2 YNFKEQ. CDR3 DNA sequence: TGTGCCAGCAGACGTGAATCAGGTCTAGCCAAAAACATTCAGTACTTC. Translated, it gives CASRRESGLAKNIQYF.